The subject of this entry is one T cell receptor (beta chain). TCRdb independently ran MiXCR on the RT-PCR reads; one entry per CDR3 protein. The sample consists of 500,000 to 750,000 distinct CDR3 sequences, 14% of them appearing once. This specimen belongs to a study of response to subunit inactivated influenza vaccine. CDR1 is SGDLS and CDR2 is YYNGEE in the germline V gene. The junction had 11 bases not matched to a gene; V was cut back by 0 bases and J by 5 bases. The CDR3 has 16 residues. The clonotype originates from a man aged 45-65 years who received an inactivated influenza vaccine. The sample was PBMCs from blood, taken about 12 days after vaccination. The rearrangement joins TRBV9 to TRBJ2-7, with 7 bases that match TRBD2. The CDR3 region is CASSVATTGGGDEQYF. In DNA form, the CDR3 reads TGTGCCAGCAGCGTAGCTACAACGGGAGGCGGGGACGAGCAGTACTTC.